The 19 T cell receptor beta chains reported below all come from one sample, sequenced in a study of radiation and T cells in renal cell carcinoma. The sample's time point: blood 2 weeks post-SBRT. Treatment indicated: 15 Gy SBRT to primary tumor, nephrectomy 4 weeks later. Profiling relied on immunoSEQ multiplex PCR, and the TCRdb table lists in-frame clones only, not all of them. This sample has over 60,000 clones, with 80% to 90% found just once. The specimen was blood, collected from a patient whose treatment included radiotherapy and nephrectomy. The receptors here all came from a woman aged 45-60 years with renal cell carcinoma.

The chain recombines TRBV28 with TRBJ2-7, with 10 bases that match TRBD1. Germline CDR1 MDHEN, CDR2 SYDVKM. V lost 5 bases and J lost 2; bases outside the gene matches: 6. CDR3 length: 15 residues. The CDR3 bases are TGTGCCAGCAGTCTATCCGGGACAGGGGCCTACGAGCAGTACTTC. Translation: CASSLSGTGAYEQYF.

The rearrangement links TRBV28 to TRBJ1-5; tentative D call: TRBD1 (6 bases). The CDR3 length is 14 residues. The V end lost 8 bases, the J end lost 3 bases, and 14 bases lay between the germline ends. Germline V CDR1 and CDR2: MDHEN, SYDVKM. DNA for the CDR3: TGTGCCAGCCGTGGGGGCCAGCACAATCAGCCCCAGCATTTT. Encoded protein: CASRGGQHNQPQHF. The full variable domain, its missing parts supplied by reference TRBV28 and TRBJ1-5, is DVKVTQSSRYLVKRTGEKVFLECVQDMDHENMFWYRQDPGLGLRLIYFSYDVKMKEKGDIPEGYSVSREKKERFSLILESASTNQTSMYLCASRGGQHNQPQHFGDGTRLSIL.

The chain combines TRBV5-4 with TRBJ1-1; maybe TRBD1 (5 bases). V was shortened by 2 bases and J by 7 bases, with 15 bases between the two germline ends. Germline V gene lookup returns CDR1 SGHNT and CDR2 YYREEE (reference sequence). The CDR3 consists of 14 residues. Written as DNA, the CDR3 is TGTGCCAGCAGCTTCGGGGGGAAAATCGGTGAAGCTTTCTTT. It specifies CASSFGGKIGEAFF.

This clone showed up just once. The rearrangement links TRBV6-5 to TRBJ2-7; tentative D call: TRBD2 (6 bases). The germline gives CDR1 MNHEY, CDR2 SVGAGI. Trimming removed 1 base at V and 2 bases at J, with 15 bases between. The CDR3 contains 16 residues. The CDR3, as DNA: TGTGCCAGCAGTTACTTGCCGGGGACTGGTACCTACGAGCAGTACTTC. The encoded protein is CASSYLPGTGTYEQYF.

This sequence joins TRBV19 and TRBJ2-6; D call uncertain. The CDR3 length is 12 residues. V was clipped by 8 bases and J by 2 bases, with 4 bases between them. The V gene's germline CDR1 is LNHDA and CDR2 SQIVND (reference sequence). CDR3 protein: CASATGANVLTF. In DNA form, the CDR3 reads TGTGCCAGTGCCACTGGGGCCAACGTCCTGACTTTC.

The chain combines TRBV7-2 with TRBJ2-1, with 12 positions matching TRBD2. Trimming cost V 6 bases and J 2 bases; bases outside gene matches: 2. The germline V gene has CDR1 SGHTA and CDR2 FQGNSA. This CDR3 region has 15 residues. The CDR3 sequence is CASRLAGGPYNEQFF. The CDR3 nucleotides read TGTGCCAGCAGACTAGCGGGAGGCCCCTACAATGAGCAGTTCTTC. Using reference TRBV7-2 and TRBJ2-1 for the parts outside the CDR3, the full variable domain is GAGVSQSPSNKVTEKGKDVELRCDPISGHTALYWYRQSLGQGLEFLIYFQGNSAPDKSGLPSDRFSAERTGGSVSTLTIQRTQQEDSAVYLCASRLAGGPYNEQFFGPGTRLTVL.

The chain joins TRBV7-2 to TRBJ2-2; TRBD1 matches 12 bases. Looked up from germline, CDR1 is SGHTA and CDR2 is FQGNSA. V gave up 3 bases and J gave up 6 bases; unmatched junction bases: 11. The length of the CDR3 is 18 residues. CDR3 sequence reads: CASSFLLRGTGGAGELFF. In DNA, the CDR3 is TGTGCCAGCAGCTTTTTGCTCCGGGGGACAGGGGGCGCCGGGGAGCTGTTTTTT.

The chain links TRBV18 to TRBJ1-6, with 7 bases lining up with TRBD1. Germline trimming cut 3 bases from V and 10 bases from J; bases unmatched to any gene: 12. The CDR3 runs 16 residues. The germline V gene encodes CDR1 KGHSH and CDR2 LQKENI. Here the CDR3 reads CASSPPSVRGRSPLHF. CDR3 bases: TGTGCCAGCTCACCCCCATCGGTCAGGGGGAGGTCACCCCTCCACTTT.

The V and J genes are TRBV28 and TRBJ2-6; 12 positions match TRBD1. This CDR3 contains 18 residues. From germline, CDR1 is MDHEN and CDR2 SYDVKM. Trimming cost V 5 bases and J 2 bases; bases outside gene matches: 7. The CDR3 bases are TGTGCCAGCAGTCCCGAGGGACAGGGGGCGGCTGGGGCCAACGTCCTGACTTTC. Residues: CASSPEGQGAAGANVLTF. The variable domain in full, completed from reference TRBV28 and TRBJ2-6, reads DVKVTQSSRYLVKRTGEKVFLECVQDMDHENMFWYRQDPGLGLRLIYFSYDVKMKEKGDIPEGYSVSREKKERFSLILESASTNQTSMYLCASSPEGQGAAGANVLTFGAGSRLTVL.

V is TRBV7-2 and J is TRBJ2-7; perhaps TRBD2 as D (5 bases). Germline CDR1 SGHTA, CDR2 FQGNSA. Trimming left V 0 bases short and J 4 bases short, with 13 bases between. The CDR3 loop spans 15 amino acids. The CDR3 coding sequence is TGTGCCAGCAGCTTAGCGGGTACTAGTTGGTACGAGCAGTACTTC. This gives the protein CASSLAGTSWYEQYF. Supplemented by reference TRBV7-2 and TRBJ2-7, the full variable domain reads GAGVSQSPSNKVTEKGKDVELRCDPISGHTALYWYRQSLGQGLEFLIYFQGNSAPDKSGLPSDRFSAERTGGSVSTLTIQRTQQEDSAVYLCASSLAGTSWYEQYFGPGTRLTVT.

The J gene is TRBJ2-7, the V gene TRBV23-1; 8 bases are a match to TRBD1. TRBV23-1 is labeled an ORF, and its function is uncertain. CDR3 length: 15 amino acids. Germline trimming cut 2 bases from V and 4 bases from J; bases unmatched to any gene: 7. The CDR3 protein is CASSQRTGSRYEQYF. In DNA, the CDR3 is TGCGCCAGCAGTCAACGGACAGGGTCCAGATACGAGCAGTACTTC.

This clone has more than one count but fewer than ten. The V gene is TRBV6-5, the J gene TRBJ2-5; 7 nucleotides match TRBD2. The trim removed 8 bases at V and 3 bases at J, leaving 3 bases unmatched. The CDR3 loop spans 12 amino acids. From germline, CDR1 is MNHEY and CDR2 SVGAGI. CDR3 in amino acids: CASSRGEETQYF. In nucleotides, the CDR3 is TGTGCCAGCTCTCGGGGGGAAGAGACCCAGTACTTC.

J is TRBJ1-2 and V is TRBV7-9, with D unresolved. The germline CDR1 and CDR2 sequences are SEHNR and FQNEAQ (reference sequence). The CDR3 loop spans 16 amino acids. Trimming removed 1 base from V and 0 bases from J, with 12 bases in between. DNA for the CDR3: TGTGCCAGCAGCTTAGGGCAGGCAGTAACTAACTATGGCTACACCTTC. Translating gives CASSLGQAVTNYGYTF. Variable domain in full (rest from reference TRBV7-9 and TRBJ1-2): DTGVSQNPRHKITKRGQNVTFRCDPISEHNRLYWYRQTLGQGPEFLTYFQNEAQLEKSRLLSDRFSAERPKGSFSTLEIQRTEQGDSAMYLCASSLGQAVTNYGYTFGSGTRLTVV.

The CDR3 DNA reads TGTGCCAGTAGTACAACAGGGGGCCGAGAGACCCAGTACTTC. Encoded protein: CASSTTGGRETQYF. The V and J genes are TRBV19 and TRBJ2-5, with 9 bases identical to TRBD1. Per germline, CDR1 LNHDA and CDR2 SQIVND (reference sequence). The CDR3 spans 14 residues. After removal of 4 bases from V and 4 bases from J, the junction contained 4 bases not matched to a gene. The complete variable domain, with remaining parts taken from reference TRBV19 and TRBJ2-5, reads DGGITQSPKYLFRKEGQNVTLSCEQNLNHDAMYWYRQDPGQGLRLIYYSQIVNDFQKGDIAEGYSVSREKKESFPLTVTSAQKNPTAFYLCASSTTGGRETQYFGPGTRLLVL.

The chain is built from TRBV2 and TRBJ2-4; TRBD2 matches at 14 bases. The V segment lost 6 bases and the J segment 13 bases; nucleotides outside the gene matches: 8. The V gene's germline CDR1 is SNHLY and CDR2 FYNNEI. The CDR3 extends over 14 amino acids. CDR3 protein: CASRIGTSGGRQYF. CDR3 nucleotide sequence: TGTGCCAGCAGGATAGGGACTAGCGGGGGCCGACAGTACTTC.

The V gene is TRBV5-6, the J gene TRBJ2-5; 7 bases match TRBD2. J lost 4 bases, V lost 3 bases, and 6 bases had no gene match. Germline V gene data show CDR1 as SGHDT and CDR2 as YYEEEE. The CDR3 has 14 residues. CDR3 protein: CASSSLRGRETQYF. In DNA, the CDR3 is TGTGCCAGCAGCTCTCTGCGGGGGAGAGAGACCCAGTACTTC.

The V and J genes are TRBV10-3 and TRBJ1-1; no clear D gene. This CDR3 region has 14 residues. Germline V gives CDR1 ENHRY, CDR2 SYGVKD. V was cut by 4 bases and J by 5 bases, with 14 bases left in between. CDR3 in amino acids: CAISGTSGRTEAFF. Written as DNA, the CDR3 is TGTGCCATCAGTGGGACTTCGGGTAGGACTGAAGCTTTCTTT.

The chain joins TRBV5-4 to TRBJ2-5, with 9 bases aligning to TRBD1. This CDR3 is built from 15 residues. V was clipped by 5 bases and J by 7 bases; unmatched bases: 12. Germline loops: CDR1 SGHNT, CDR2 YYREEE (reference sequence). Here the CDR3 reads CASRSPGQGPGTQYF. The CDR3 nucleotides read TGTGCCAGCAGGTCTCCGGGACAGGGTCCGGGGACCCAGTACTTC.

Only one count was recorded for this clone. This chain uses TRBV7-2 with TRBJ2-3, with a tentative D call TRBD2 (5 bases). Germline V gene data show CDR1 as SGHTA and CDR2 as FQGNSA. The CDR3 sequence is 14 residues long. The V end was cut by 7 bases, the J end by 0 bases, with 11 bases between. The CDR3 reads CASTPRTSTDTQYF. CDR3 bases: TGTGCCAGCACACCGCGGACTAGCACAGATACGCAGTATTTT.